A single sample is the source of the 7 T cell receptor beta chains below, sequenced in a study of cytotoxic CD8 clonotypes in ibrutinib-treated CLL. The assay was immunoSEQ multiplex PCR, and TCRdb's table has in-frame clones only and misses some. Among approximately 330,000 clones listed, approximately 80% were seen once. The material sequenced was PBMCs, taken before ibrutinib treatment. The receptors were sampled from a human donor with chronic lymphocytic leukemia.

The V call is TRBV19, the J call TRBJ2-6; D possibly corresponds to TRBD2 (6 bases). Deletions cut 7 bases from V and 0 bases from J, with 13 bases between. The germline CDR1 and CDR2 sequences are LNHDA and SQIVND (reference sequence). The CDR3 covers 16 residues. The CDR3 nucleotides are TGTGCCAGTAATGGCTGGGAGGACTCTGGGGCCAACGTCCTGACTTTC. Translation gives CASNGWEDSGANVLTF.

V is TRBV12-5 and J is TRBJ2-3, with 8 bases aligning to TRBD2. This CDR3 comprises 16 residues. CDR1 is LGHNT and CDR2 is FRNRAP in the germline V gene. The V gene end was trimmed by 4 bases and the J gene end by 2 bases; junction bases not matched to a gene: 8. CDR3 nucleotides: TGTGCTAGTGGTTCCCCTACGGGAGGGTACACAGATACGCAGTATTTT. Residues: CASGSPTGGYTDTQYF.

The chain uses TRBV6-1 and TRBJ2-7; 12 bases are a match to TRBD1. Looked up from germline, CDR1 is MNHNS and CDR2 is SASEGT. The V and J ends lost 10 bases and 7 bases, in that order; junction bases with no gene match: 8. The CDR3 totals 13 residues. DNA for the CDR3: TGTGCCATCACCGGGACAGGGGGCTTTGAGCAGTACTTC. Translation: CAITGTGGFEQYF.

This clone was observed a single time. The chain recombines TRBV7-9 with TRBJ2-4, with unresolved D. The V gene's germline CDR1 is SEHNR and CDR2 FQNEAQ (reference sequence). V was shortened by 5 bases and J by 7 bases, with 6 bases between the two germline ends. This CDR3 is 11 amino acids long. CDR3 DNA: TGTGCCAGCAGCCCGGGTAACATTCAGTACTTC. It codes for CASSPGNIQYF.

The gene calls are TRBV23-1 and TRBJ2-7; D ambiguous. TRBV23-1 is an ORF for which the function is uncertain. Trimming pared 9 bases from V and 4 bases from J, leaving 4 bases between. The CDR3 consists of 9 residues. This CDR3 is CARRYEQYF. DNA of the CDR3: TGCGCCAGGCGTTACGAGCAGTACTTC.

The CDR3 spells CSVAPLRGGGGYTF. CDR3 nucleotide sequence: TGCAGCGTGGCGCCTCTTCGGGGTGGGGGAGGCTACACCTTC. The rearrangement links TRBV29-1 to TRBJ1-2, with a possible D match to TRBD1 (5 bases). Trimming left V 6 bases short and J 8 bases short, with 22 bases between. The CDR3 sequence is 14 residues long. Germline V lookup: CDR1 SQVTM, CDR2 ANQGSEA.

This rearrangement joins TRBV27 to TRBJ2-7; 11 bases map to TRBD2. V lost 0 bases to trimming and J lost 6 bases; unmatched junction nucleotides: 13. From germline, CDR1 is MNHEY and CDR2 SMNVEV (reference sequence). This CDR3 is 18 amino acids long. CDR3 amino acids: CASSLSFSGRARPGEQYF. DNA of the CDR3: TGTGCCAGCAGTTTATCTTTTAGCGGGAGGGCCAGGCCCGGCGAGCAGTACTTC.